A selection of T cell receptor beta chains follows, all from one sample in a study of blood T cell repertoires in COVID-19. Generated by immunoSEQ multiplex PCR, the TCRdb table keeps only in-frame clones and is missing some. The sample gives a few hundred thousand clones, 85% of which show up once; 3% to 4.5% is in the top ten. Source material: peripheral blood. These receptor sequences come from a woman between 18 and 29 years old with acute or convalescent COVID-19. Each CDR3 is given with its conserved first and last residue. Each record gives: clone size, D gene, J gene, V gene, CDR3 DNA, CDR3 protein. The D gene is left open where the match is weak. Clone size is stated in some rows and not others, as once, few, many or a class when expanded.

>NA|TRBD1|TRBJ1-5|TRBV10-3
TGTGCCACTCAACTAGACAGGGACAATCAGCCCCAGCATTTT
CATQLDRDNQPQHF
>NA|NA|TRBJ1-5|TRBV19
TGTGCCAGTAGCGGACAGCCGAATCAGCCCCAGCATTTT
CASSGQPNQPQHF
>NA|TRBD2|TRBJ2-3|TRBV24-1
TGTGCCACCAGTGATCAGACAACTAGCGGGCCCACAGATACGCAGTATTTT
CATSDQTTSGPTDTQYF
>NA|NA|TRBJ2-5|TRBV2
TGTGCCAGCAGTGTTCGCAGCCAAGAGACCCAGTACTTC
CASSVRSQETQYF
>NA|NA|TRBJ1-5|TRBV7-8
TGTGCCAGCAGCCCCGGGGGGACCACGAATCAGCCCCAGCATTTT
CASSPGGTTNQPQHF
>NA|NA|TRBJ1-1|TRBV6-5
TGTGCCAGCAGGGGAGGAAGAACCACTGAAGCTTTCTTT
CASRGGRTTEAFF
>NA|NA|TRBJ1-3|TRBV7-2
TGTGCCAGCAGCTTGGACAGTGCTGGAAACACCATATATTTT
CASSLDSAGNTIYF
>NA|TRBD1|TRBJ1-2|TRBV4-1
TGCGCCAGCAGCCAAGCCCCGAACAGGGGGGATGGCTACACCTTC
CASSQAPNRGDGYTF
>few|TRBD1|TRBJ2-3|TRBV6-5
TGTGCCAGCAGCTCTTGGACAGGGGGCACAGATACGCAGTATTTT
CASSSWTGGTDTQYF
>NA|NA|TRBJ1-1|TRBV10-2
TGCGCCAGCAGAGAACAGGGATGGAGCACTGAAGCTTTCTTT
CASREQGWSTEAFF
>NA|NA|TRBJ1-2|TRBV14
TGTGCCAGCAGCCCCTCTGGTAGAGCAGGCTACACCTTC
CASSPSGRAGYTF
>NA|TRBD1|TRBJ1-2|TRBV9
TGTGCCAGCAGCAGAGACAGGGGGATGAGCTATGGCTACACCTTC
CASSRDRGMSYGYTF
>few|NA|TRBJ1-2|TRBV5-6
TGTGCCAGCAGCGCAGGGGAGTTGTACTATGGCTACACCTTC
CASSAGELYYGYTF
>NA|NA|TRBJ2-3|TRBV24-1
TGTGCCACCAGTGATTTGGTGGCTAGCACAGATACGCAGTATTTT
CATSDLVASTDTQYF
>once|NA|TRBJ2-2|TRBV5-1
TGCGCCAGCAGCCCGGAGGCGAGTATAGGCGGGGAGCTGTTTTTT
CASSPEASIGGELFF
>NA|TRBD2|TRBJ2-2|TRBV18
TGTGCCAGCTCACCTTCAGGACTAGCGCGAATAACCGGGGAGCTGTTTTTT
CASSPSGLARITGELFF
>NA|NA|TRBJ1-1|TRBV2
TGTGCCAGCAGTGAAGCGACGGTATCTTGGCGGGACGAAGCTTTCTTT
CASSEATVSWRDEAFF
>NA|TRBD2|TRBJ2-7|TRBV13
TGTGCCAGCAGCATCGGGACTAGCGGGAAGGCGGACGAGCAGTACTTC
CASSIGTSGKADEQYF
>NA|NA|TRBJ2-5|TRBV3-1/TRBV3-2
TGTGCCAGCAGCCAGGAGGGGTATATACAAGAGACCCAGTACTTC
CASSQEGYIQETQYF
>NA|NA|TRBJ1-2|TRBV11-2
TGTGCCAGCAGCGGCAGTAACTATGGCTACACCTTC
CASSGSNYGYTF
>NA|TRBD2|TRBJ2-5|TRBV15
TGTGCCACCAGGTCGGGGGGGGTAGCGGTTCTCCCCGAGACCCAGTACTTC
CATRSGGVAVLPETQYF
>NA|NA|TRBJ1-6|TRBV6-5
TGTGCCAGCAGTCCGGCGGGTTTAGGAGATTCACCCCTCCACTTT
CASSPAGLGDSPLHF
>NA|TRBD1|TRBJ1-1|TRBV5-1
TGCGCCAGCAGCCCGGACAGGGGGCTGAACACTGAAGCTTTCTTT
CASSPDRGLNTEAFF
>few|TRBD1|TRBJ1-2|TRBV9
TGTGCCAGCAGCTCCCACGGACAGGGAAAGGGCTATGGCTACACCTTC
CASSSHGQGKGYGYTF
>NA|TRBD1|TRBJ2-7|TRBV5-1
TGCGCCAGCAGCGAATGGACAGGGGAGCCCTACGAGCAGTACTTC
CASSEWTGEPYEQYF
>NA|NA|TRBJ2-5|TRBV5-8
TGTGCCAGCAGCTTGGACAGGGAAGAGACCCAGTACTTC
CASSLDREETQYF
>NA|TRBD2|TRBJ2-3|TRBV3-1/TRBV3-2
TGTGCCAGCAGCCTCGGACTAGCGGGAGCGACAGATACGCAGTATTTT
CASSLGLAGATDTQYF
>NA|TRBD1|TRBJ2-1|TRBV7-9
TGTGCCAGCAGCTCTAGGAGCATGGGACAGGGCCTCTACAATGAGCAGTTCTTC
CASSSRSMGQGLYNEQFF